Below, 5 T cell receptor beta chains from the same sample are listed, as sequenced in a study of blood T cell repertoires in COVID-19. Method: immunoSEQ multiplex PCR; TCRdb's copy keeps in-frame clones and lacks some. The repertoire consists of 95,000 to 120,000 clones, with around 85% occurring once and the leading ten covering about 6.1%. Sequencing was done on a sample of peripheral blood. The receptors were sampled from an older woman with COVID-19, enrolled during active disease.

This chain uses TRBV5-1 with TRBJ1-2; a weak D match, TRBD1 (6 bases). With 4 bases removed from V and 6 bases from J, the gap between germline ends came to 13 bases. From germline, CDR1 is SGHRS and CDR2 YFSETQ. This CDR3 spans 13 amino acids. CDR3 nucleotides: TGCGCCAGCAGCCCGGCACAGGGCGATGGCTACACCTTC. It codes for CASSPAQGDGYTF.

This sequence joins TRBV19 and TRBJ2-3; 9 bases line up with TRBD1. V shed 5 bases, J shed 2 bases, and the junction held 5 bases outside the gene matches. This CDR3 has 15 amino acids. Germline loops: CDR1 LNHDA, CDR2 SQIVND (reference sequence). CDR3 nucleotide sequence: TGTGCCAGTAGTTCGACAGGGGGGATCACAGATACGCAGTATTTT. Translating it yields CASSSTGGITDTQYF.

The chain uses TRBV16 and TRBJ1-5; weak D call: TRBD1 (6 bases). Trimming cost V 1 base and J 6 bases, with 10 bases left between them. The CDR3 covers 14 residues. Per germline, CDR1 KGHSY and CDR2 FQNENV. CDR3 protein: CASSQLQGGQPQHF. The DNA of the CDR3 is TGTGCCAGCAGCCAATTACAGGGCGGTCAGCCCCAGCATTTT.

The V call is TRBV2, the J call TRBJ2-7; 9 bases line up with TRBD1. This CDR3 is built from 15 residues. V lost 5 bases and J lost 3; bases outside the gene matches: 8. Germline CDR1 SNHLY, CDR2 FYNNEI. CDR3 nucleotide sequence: TGTGCCAGCAGTAACACCGGGACAGGGATCTACGAGCAGTACTTC. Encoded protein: CASSNTGTGIYEQYF.

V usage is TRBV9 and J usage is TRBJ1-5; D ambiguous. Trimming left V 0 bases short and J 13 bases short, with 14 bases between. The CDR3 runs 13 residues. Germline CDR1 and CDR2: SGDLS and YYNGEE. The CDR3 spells CASSVAVGDRQHF. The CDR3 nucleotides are TGTGCCAGCAGCGTAGCGGTCGGGGATCGACAGCATTTT.